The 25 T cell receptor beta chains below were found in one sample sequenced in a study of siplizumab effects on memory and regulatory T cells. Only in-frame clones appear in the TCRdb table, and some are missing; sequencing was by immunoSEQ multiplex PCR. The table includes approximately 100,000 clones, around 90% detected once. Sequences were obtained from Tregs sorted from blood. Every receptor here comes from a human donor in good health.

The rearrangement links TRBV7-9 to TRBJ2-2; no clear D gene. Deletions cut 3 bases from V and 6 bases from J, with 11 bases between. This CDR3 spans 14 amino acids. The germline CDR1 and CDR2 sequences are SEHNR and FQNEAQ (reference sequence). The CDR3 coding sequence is TGTGCCAGCAGCTTTACATTGTCGGCCGGGGAGCTGTTTTTT. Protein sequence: CASSFTLSAGELFF. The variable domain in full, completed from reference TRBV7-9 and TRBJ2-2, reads DTGVSQNPRHKITKRGQNVTFRCDPISEHNRLYWYRQTLGQGPEFLTYFQNEAQLEKSRLLSDRFSAERPKGSFSTLEIQRTEQGDSAMYLCASSFTLSAGELFFGEGSRLTVL.

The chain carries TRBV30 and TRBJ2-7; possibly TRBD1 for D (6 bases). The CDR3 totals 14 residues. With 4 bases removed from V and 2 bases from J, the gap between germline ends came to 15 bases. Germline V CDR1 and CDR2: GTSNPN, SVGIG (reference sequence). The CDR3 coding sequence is TGTGCCTGGAACTCGATCAGGGGAGCCTACGAGCAGTACTTC. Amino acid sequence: CAWNSIRGAYEQYF.

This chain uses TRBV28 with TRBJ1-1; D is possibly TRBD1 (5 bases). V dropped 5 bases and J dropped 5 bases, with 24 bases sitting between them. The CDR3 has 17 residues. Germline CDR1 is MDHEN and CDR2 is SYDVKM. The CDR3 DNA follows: TGTGCCAGCAGTCCCGGGACTCAATCCCGGGCGGGGACTGAAGCTTTCTTT. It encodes CASSPGTQSRAGTEAFF.

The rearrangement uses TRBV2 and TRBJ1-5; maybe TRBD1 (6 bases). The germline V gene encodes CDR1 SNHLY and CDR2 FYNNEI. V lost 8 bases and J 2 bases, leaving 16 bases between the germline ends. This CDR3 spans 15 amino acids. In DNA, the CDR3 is TGTGCCAGCTCGCCTCCCACAGGGCGCAATCAGCCCCAGCATTTT. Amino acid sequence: CASSPPTGRNQPQHF.

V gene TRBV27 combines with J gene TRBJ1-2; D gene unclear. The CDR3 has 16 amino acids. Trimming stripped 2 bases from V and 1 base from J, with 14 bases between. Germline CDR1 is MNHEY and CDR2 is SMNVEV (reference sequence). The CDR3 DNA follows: TGTGCCAGCAGTTTAAACCCGTCGCGACTTAACTATGGCTACACCTTC. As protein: CASSLNPSRLNYGYTF.

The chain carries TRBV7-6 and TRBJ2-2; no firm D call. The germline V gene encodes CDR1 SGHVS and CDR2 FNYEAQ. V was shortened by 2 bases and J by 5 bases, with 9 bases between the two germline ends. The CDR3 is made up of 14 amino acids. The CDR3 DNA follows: TGTGCCAGCAGCTTACAGCCCGTGACCGGGGAGCTGTTTTTT. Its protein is CASSLQPVTGELFF. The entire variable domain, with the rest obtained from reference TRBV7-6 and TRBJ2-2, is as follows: GAGVSQSPRYKVTKRGQDVALRCDPISGHVSLYWYRQALGQGPEFLTYFNYEAQQDKSGLPNDRFSAERPEGSISTLTIQRTEQRDSAMYRCASSLQPVTGELFFGEGSRLTVL.

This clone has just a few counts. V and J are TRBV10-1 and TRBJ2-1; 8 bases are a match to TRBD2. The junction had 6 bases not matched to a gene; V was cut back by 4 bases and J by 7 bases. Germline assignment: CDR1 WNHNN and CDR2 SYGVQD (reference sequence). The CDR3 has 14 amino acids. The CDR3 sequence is CASSAAGARNEQFF. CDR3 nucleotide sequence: TGCGCCAGCAGTGCAGCGGGAGCGCGGAATGAGCAGTTCTTC.

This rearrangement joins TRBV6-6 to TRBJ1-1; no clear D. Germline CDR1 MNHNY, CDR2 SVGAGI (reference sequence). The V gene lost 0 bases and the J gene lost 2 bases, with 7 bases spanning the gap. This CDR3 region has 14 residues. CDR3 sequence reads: CASSYSLINTEAFF. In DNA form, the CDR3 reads TGTGCCAGCAGTTACTCCTTGATAAACACTGAAGCTTTCTTT.

The CDR3 spells CSVSRQGKETQYF. CDR3 nucleotide sequence: TGCAGCGTAAGCCGACAGGGGAAGGAGACCCAGTACTTC. V is TRBV29-1 and J is TRBJ2-5; 8 bases match TRBD1. The germline gives CDR1 SQVTM, CDR2 ANQGSEA. Trimming cost V 6 bases and J 5 bases; bases outside gene matches: 8. CDR3 length equals 13 residues.

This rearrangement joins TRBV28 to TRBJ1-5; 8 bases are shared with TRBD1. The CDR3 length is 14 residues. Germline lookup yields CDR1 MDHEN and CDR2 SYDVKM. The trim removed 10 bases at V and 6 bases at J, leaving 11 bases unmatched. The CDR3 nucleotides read TGTGCCACCCAGAACCCAGGGGGCGGTCAGCCCCAGCATTTT. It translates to CATQNPGGGQPQHF.

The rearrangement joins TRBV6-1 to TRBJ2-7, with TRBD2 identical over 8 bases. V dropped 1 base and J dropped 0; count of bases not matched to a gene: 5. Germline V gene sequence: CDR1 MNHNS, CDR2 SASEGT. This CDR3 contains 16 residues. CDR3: CASSEGLATDSYEQYF. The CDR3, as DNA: TGTGCCAGCAGTGAAGGACTAGCGACCGACTCCTACGAGCAGTACTTC.

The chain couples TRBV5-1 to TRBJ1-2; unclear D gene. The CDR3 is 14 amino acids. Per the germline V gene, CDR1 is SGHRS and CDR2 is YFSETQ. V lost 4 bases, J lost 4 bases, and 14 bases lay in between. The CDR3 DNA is TGCGCCAGCAGCCCGGATGGAGGCGCCTATGGCTACACCTTC. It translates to CASSPDGGAYGYTF.

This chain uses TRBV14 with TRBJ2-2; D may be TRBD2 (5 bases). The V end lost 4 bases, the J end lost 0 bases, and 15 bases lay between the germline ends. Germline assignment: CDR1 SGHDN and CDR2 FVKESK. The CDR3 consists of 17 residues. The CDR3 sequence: CASSPLRGPANTGELFF. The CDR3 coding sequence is TGTGCCAGCAGCCCCTTACGGGGTCCAGCGAACACCGGGGAGCTGTTTTTT. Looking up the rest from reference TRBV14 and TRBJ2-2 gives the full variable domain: EAGVTQFPSHSVIEKGQTVTLRCDPISGHDNLYWYRRVMGKEIKFLLHFVKESKQDESGMPNNRFLAERTGGTYSTLKVQPAELEDSGVYFCASSPLRGPANTGELFFGEGSRLTVL.

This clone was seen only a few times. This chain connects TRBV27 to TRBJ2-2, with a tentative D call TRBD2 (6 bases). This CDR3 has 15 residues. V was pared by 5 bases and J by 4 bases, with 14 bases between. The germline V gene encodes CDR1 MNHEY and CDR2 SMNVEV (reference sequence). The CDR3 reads CASSPSAGFTGELFF. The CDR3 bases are TGTGCCAGCAGTCCCTCGGCGGGGTTCACCGGGGAGCTGTTTTTT.

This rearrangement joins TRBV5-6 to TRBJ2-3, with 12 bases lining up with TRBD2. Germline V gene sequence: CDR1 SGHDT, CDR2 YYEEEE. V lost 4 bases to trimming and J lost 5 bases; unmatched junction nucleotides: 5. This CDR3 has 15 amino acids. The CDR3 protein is CASSRLGLAGDTQYF. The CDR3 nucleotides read TGTGCCAGCAGCCGCCTGGGACTAGCGGGAGATACGCAGTATTTT.

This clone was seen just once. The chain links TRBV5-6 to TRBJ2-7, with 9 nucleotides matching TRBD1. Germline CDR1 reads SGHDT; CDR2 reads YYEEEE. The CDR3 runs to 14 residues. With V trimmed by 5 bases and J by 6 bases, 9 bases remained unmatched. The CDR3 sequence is CASRSLGQGFEQYF. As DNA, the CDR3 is TGTGCCAGCAGATCACTCGGACAGGGGTTCGAGCAGTACTTC. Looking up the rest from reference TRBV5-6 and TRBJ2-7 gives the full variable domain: DAGVTQSPTHLIKTRGQQVTLRCSPKSGHDTVSWYQQALGQGPQFIFQYYEEEERQRGNFPDRFSGHQFPNYSSELNVNALLLGDSALYLCASRSLGQGFEQYFGPGTRLTVT.

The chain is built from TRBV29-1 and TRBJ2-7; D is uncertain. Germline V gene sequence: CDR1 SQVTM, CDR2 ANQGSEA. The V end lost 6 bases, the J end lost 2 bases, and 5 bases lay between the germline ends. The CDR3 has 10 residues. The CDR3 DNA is TGCAGCGTCCCCCCCTACGAGCAGTACTTC. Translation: CSVPPYEQYF.

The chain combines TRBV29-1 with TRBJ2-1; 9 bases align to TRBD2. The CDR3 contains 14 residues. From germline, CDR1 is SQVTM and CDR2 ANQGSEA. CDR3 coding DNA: TGCACCATCACCGGGACTAGCTTTCTCAATGAGCAGTTCTTC. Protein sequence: CTITGTSFLNEQFF.

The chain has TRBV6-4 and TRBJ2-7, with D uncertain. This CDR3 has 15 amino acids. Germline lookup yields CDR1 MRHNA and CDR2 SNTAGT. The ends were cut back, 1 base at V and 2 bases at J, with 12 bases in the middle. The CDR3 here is CASSDCLGGPYEQYF. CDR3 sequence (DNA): TGTGCCAGCAGTGACTGTCTCGGCGGACCCTACGAGCAGTACTTC.

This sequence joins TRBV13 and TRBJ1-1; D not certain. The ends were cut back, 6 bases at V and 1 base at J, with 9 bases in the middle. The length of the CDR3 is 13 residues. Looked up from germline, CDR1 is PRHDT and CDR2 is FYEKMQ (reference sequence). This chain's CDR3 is CASRPFKNTEAFF. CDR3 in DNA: TGTGCCAGCAGGCCCTTTAAGAACACTGAAGCTTTCTTT.

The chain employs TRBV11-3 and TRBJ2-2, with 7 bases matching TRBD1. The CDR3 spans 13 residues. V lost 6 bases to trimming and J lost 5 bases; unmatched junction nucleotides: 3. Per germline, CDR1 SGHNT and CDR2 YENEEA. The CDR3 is CASRTGQTGELFF. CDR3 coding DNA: TGTGCCAGCAGGACAGGGCAAACCGGGGAGCTGTTTTTT.

The CDR3 DNA is TGTGCCAGCAGTTTAACGGGGGTAGGCTACACCTTC. The encoded protein is CASSLTGVGYTF. The chain carries TRBV27 and TRBJ1-2, with D perhaps TRBD1 (5 bases). Trimming removed 2 bases from V and 8 bases from J, with 9 bases in between. There are 12 residues in the CDR3. Germline loops: CDR1 MNHEY, CDR2 SMNVEV (reference sequence).

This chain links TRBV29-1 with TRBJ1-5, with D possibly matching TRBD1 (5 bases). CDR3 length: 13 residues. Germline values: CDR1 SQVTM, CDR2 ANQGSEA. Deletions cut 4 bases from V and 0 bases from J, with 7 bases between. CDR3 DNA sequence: TGCAGCGTTGGCGACAGTAGCAATCAGCCCCAGCATTTT. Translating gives CSVGDSSNQPQHF.

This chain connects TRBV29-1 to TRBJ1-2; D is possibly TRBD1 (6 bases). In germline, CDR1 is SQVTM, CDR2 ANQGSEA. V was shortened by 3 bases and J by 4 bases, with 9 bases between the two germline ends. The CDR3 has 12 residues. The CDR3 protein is CSVDQTGYGYTF. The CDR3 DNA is TGCAGCGTTGACCAGACAGGCTATGGCTACACCTTC.

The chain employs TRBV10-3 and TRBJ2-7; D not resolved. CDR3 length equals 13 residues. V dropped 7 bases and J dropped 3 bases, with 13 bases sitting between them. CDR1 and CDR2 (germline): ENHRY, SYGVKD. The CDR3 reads CAINRDLDYEQYF. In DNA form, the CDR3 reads TGTGCCATCAACCGAGACTTGGACTACGAGCAGTACTTC.